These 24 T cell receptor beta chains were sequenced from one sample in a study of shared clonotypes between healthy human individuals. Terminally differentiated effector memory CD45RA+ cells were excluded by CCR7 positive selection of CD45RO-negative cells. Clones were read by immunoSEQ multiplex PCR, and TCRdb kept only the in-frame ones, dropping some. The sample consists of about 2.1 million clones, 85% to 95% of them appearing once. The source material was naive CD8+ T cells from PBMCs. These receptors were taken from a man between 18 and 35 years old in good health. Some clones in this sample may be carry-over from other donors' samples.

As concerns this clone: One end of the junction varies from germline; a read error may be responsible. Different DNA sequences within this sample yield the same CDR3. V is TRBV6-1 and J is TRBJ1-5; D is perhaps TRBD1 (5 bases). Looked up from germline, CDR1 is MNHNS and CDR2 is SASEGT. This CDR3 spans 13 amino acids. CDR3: CASSEGVGQPQHF. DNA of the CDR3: TGTGCCAGCAGCGAAGGGGTCGGGCAGCCCCAGCATTTT.

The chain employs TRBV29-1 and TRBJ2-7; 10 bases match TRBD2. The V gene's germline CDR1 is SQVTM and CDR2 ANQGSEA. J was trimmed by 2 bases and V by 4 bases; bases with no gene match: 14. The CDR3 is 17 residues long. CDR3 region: CSVVGSSGRGRPYEQYF. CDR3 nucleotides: TGCAGCGTTGTTGGGTCTAGCGGGAGAGGCCGTCCCTACGAGCAGTACTTC.

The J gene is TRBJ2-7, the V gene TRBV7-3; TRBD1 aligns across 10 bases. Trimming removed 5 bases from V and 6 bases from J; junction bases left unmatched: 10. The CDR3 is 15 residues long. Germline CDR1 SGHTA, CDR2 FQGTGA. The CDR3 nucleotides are TGTGCCAGCAGCCCTAACCGGGACAGGGGAGGCGAGCAGTACTTC. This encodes CASSPNRDRGGEQYF.

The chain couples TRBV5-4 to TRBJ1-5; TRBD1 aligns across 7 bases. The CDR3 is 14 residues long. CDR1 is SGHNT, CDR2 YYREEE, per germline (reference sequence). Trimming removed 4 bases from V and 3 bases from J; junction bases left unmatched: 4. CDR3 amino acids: CASSLGTDNQPQHF. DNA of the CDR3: TGTGCCAGCAGCCTCGGGACAGACAATCAGCCCCAGCATTTT.

CDR3 residues: CSVGGGSLSSYEQYF. In nucleotides, the CDR3 is TGCAGCGTTGGGGGGGGCAGTCTGAGCTCCTACGAGCAGTACTTC. The J gene is TRBJ2-7, the V gene TRBV29-1, with D perhaps TRBD2 (7 bases). Germline V gene lookup returns CDR1 SQVTM and CDR2 ANQGSEA. V was trimmed by 4 bases and J by 0 bases, leaving 16 bases between them. The CDR3 runs 15 residues.

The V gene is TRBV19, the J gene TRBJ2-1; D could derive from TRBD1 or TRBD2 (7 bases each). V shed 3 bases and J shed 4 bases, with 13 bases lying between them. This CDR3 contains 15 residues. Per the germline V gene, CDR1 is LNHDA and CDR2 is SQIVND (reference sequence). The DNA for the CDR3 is TGTGCCAGTAGTATTGGCAGGGGGGGTTACAATGAGCAGTTCTTC. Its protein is CASSIGRGGYNEQFF.

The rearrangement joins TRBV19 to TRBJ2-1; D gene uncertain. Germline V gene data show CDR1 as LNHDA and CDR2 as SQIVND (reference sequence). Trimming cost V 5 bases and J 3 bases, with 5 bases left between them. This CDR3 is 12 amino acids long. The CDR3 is CASSFDYNEQFF. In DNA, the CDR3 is TGTGCCAGTAGTTTCGACTACAATGAGCAGTTCTTC.

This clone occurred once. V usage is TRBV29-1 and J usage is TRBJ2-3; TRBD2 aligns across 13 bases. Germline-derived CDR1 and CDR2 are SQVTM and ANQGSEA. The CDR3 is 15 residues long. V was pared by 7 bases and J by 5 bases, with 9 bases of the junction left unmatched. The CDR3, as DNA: TGCAGCGGTGGACTAGCGGGAGTAATAGTAGATACGCAGTATTTT. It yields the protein CSGGLAGVIVDTQYF.

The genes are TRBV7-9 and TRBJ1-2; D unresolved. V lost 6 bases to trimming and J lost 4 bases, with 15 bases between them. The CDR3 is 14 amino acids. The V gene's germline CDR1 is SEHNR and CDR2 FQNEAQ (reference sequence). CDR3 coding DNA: TGTGCCAGCAGTCTGCTGCCAGTGTTCTATGGCTACACCTTC. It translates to CASSLLPVFYGYTF.

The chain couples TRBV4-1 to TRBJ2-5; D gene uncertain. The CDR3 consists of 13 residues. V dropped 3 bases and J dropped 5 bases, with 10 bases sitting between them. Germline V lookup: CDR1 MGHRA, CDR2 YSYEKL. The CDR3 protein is CASSHRHGETQYF. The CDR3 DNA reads TGCGCCAGCAGCCACCGACACGGGGAGACCCAGTACTTC.

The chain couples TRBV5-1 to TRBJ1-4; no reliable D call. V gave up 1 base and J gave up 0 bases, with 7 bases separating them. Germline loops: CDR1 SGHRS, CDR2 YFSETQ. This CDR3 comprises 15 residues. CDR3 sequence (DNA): TGCGCCAGCAGCTTGAGTAGCGCAACTAATGAAAAACTGTTTTTT. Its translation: CASSLSSATNEKLFF. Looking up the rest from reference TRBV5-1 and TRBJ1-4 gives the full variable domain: KAGVTQTPRYLIKTRGQQVTLSCSPISGHRSVSWYQQTPGQGLQFLFEYFSETQRNKGNFPGRFSGRQFSNSRSEMNVSTLELGDSALYLCASSLSSATNEKLFFGSGTQLSVL.

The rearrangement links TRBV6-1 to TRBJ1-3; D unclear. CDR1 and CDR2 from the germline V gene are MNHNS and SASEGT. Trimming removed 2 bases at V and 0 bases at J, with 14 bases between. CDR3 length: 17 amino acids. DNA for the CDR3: TGTGCCAGCAGTGAAACTACCGGCGGCCGCTCTGGAAACACCATATATTTT. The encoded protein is CASSETTGGRSGNTIYF.

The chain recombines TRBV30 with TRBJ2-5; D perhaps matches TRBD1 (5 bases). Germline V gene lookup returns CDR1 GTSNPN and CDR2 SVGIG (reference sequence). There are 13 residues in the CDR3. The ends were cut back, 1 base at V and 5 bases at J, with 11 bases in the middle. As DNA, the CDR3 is TGTGCCTGGAGTGGCGGAAGGGGTGAGACCCAGTACTTC. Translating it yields CAWSGGRGETQYF.

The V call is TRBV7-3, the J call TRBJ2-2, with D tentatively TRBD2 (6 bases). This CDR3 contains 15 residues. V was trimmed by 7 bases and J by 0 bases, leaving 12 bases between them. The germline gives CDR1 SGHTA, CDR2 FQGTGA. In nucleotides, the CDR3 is TGTGCCAGCACTAGCGACCCCCCGAACACCGGGGAGCTGTTTTTT. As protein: CASTSDPPNTGELFF.

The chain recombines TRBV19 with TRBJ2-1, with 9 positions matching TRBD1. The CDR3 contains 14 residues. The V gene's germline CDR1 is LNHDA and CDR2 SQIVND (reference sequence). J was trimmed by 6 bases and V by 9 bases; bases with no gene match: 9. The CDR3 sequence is CASQGQGIINEQFF. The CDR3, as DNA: TGTGCCAGCCAGGGACAGGGAATAATCAATGAGCAGTTCTTC.

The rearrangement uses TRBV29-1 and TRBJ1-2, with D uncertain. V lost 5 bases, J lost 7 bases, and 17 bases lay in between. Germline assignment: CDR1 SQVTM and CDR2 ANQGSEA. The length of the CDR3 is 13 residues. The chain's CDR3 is CSVKGGSAGGYTF. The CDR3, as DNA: TGCAGCGTTAAGGGAGGGAGCGCCGGTGGCTACACCTTC.

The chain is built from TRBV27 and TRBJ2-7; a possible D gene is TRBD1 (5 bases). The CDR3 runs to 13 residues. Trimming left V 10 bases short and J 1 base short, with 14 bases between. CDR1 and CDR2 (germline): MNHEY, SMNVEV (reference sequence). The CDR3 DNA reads TGTGCCACTCTCGGCAGGGCTTCCTACGAGCAGTACTTC. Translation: CATLGRASYEQYF.

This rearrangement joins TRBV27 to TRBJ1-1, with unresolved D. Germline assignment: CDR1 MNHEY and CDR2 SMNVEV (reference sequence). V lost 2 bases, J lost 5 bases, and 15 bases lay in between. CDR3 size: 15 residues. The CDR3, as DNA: TGTGCCAGCAGTTTAGGTACCGCCGGAGGTACTGAAGCTTTCTTT. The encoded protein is CASSLGTAGGTEAFF.

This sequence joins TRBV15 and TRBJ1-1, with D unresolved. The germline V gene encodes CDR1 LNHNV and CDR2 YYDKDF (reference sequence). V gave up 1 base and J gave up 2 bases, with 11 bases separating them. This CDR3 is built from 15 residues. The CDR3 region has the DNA TGTGCCACCAGCAGAGGTTGGGATAGTAACACTGAAGCTTTCTTT. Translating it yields CATSRGWDSNTEAFF.

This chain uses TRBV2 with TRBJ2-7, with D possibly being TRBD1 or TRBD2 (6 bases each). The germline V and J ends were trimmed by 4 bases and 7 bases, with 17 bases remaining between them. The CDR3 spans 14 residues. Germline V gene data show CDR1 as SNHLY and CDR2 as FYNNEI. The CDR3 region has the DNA TGTGCCAGCAGTGTACGATCAAGGGGGGAAGAGCAGTACTTC. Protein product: CASSVRSRGEEQYF.

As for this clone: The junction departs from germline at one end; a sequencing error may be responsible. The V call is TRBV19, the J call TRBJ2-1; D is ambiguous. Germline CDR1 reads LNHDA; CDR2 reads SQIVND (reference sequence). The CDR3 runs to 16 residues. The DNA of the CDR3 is TGTGCCAGTAGCATAGCCCTTTTGAGCTCCTACAATGAGCAGTTCTTC. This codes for CASSIALLSSYNEQFF.

In DNA, the CDR3 is TGTGCCAGCAGTTTATCCTCAGGGGCCCGCGTCTATGGCTACACCTTC. Translating gives CASSLSSGARVYGYTF. The chain uses TRBV27 and TRBJ1-2; possible D gene TRBD1, 6 bases. CDR3 size: 16 residues. Germline CDR1 MNHEY, CDR2 SMNVEV (reference sequence). V lost 0 bases and J lost 4, with 15 bases in between.

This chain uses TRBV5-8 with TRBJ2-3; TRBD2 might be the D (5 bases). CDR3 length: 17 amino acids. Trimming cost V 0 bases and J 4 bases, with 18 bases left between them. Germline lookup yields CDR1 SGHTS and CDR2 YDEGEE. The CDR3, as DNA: TGTGCCAGCAGCTTGGAACCCCTAGGGAGTGAGGCAGATACGCAGTATTTT. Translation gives CASSLEPLGSEADTQYF.

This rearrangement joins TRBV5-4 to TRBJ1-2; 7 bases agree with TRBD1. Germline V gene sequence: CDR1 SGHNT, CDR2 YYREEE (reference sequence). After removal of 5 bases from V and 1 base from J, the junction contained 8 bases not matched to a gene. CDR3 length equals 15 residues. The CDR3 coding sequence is TGTGCCAGCAGGAGAGGACAGGCGAATAACTATGGCTACACCTTC. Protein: CASRRGQANNYGYTF.